This entry describes one TCR beta chain. This clone was observed once. The antigen it binds to is not known. No clone much larger than this one lies a single base away; base qualities are absent. V loses 5 bases at its end and J loses 2 bases; junction bases beyond the gene matches: 7. The germline V gene (reference sequence) sets CDR1 to SEHNR and CDR2 to FQNEAQ. From its cysteine to its phenylalanine, the CDR3 spans 15 amino acids. Only CDR3 DNA is held: 45 bases, read in frame from base 1. The label giving this sample's time point can be read as: cells obtained before transplantation from donor or recipient. CD3+CD4+ and CD3+CD8+ populations were FACS-sorted from unstimulated pre-transplant donor and recipient cells taken from spleen or lymph nodes. The sample comes from a study of graft-versus-host responses after intestinal transplantation (dated by TCRdb to about 2021). About the study as a whole: Multivisceral, liver-intestinal, or isolated intestinal transplants were received by the recipients. Every recipient was given anti-thymocyte globulin induction, followed by roughly 3 years of maintenance tacrolimus and steroids. Bulk TCR-beta CDR3 sequencing was used to track graft-versus-host and host-versus-graft alloreactive T cell clones in the graft, circulation and bone marrow after intestinal transplantation. To identify alloreactive clones, pre-transplant mixed lymphocyte reaction products were sequenced and then compared with unstimulated pre-transplant donor and recipient T cells. Of the roughly 24 intestinal transplant recipients enrolled in the cohort, one of whom was a retransplant, 3 patients without pretransplant specimens were excluded. Donor T cell macrochimerism was defined as a peak of at least 4% donor T cells among recipient peripheral blood mononuclear cells. Samples from three later patients were sequenced in-house on an Illumina MiSeq with MiXCR processing rather than by the commercial service.

The paper's findings and limits, for the study overall: GvH clones were found in recipient bone marrow, and some of the GvH clones appeared earlier in ileal mucosa or blood, which is consistent with an intestinal mucosal origin. Early after transplant, declines in HvG clones were associated with peak levels of circulating GvH clones. High GvH to HvG T cell clonal ratios were observed in the allografts of patients with donor T cell macrochimerism. Conclusions were limited by the relatively low number and heterogeneity of intestinal transplant patients.

The receptor library was made with the immunoSEQ multiplex PCR assay. For most patients, genomic DNA was isolated with the Qiagen DNeasy Blood and Tissue Kit and sent frozen to Adaptive Biotechnologies for TCR sequencing. For most patients, high-throughput TCR-beta CDR3 sequencing of genomic DNA was performed by Adaptive Biotechnologies. Per the authors' processing: TCR sequencing data were retrieved from Adaptive's ImmunoSEQ software for 15 to 20 patients, whereas a few other patients were processed with MiXCR and VDJtools. To correct CD4 versus CD8 sorting errors, any sequence found in both subsets at a frequency ratio below 5:1 was removed. CDR3 nucleotide sequences shared by donor and recipient were removed because the origin of these sequences could not be assigned. At least 2-fold expansion over unstimulated cells and a minimum CFSE-low frequency of 0.002% (template counts) or 0.001% (read counts) were required for clones to be classified as alloreactive. Clones were considered mappable if detected in sequenced pre-transplant spleen, lymph node, or MLR CFSE-low populations of the donor or recipient. Cumulative frequency of alloreactive clones was calculated as a percentage of all sequences weighted by copy number. TCRdb holds this immuneACCESS table with in-frame rearrangements only. Some clones are missing; in checked studies, unresolved V genes explain under half, and the rest has no known cause. The D gene and trimming were derived from the DNA, and the V and J assignments and clone size from that table. Counted in this sample were about 93,000 clones; around 93% of them appeared once. The ten largest clones represent roughly 0.49% of the sample.

The chain couples TRBV7-9 to TRBJ2-7; 9 nucleotides in the junction match TRBD1. This TCR was recovered from a human donor who received an intestinal transplant. Sequences were derived from unstimulated CD8+ T cells sorted from spleen or lymph node cells, sampled before intestinal transplant. The CDR3 protein: CASSPPRDRAYEQYF. The nucleotide sequence reads as follows: TGTGCCAGCAGCCCCCCCCGGGACAGGGCCTACGAGCAGTACTTC.